Sequencing of this T cell receptor (beta chain) was carried out in a study of human CD8 memory T cell subsets. Negative magnetic separation was used for the enrichment of total CD8+ T cells. UMI-labeled 5' RACE was used, and it produced the TCR beta libraries. Original data processing: There were between 3,000 and 18,000 functional CDR3 beta clonotypes held in each TCR beta library. TCRdb re-called the 5' RACE reads; one entry per CDR3 protein, DNA not given. TCRdb, rather than the study authors, made the V and J calls. This sample's table reports roughly 3,700 distinct CDR3 sequences. Germline V CDR1 and CDR2: MGHRA, YSYEKL. The CDR3 sequence is 12 residues long. Considering frequency, this clonotype is medium-sized (0.01 to 0.1%). Its antigen remains unknown. Study-wide results and caveats: Stem-like memory and precursor exhausted T cell repertoires had very little in common with each other. Higher diversity in stem-like memory T cells than in precursor exhausted T cells was suggested by Chao1 estimates.

This chain connects TRBV4-1 to TRBJ2-2. This sequence originates from a human donor in good health. The sequencing input was CD8+ T cells from PBMCs. The CDR3 spells CASSHGFGELFF.